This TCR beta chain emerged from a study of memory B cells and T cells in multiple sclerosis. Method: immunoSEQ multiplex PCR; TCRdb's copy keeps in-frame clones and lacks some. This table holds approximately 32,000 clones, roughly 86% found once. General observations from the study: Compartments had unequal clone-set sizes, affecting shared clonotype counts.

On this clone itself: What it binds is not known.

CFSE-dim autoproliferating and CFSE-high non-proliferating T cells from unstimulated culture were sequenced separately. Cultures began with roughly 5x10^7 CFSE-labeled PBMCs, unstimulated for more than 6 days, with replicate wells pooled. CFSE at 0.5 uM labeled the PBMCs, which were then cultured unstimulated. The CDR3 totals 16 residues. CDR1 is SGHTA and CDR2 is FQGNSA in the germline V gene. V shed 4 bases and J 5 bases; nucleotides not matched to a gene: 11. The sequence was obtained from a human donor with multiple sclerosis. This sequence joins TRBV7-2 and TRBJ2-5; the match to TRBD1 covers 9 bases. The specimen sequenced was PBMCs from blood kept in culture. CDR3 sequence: CASSSAGTGSLETQYF. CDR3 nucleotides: TGTGCCAGCAGCTCCGCCGGGACAGGGTCTTTGGAGACCCAGTACTTC.